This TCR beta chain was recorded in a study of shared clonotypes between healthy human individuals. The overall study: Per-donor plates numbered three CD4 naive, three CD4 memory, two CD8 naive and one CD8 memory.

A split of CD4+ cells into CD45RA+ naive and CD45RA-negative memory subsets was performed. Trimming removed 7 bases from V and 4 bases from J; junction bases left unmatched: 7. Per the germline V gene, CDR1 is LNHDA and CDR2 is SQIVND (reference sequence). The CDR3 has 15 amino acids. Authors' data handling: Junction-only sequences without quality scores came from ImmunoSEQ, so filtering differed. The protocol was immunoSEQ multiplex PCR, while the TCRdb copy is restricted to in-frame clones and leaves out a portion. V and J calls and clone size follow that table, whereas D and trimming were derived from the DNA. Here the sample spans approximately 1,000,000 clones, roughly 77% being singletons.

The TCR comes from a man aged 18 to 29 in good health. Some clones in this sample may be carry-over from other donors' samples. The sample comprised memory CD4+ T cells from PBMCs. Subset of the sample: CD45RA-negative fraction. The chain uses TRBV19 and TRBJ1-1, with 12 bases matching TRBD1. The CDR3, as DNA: TGTGCCAGTATTGCTACGGGACAGGGGGCCACTGAAGCTTTCTTT. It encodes CASIATGQGATEAFF. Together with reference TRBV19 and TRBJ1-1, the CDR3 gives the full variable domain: DGGITQSPKYLFRKEGQNVTLSCEQNLNHDAMYWYRQDPGQGLRLIYYSQIVNDFQKGDIAEGYSVSREKKESFPLTVTSAQKNPTAFYLCASIATGQGATEAFFGQGTRLTVV.